What follows are 10 T cell receptor beta chains derived from one specimen sequenced in a study of spatial heterogeneity in lung cancer. TCRdb fed the 5' RACE reads into MiXCR, producing one record per CDR3 protein. The table lists 9,700 or so distinct CDR3 sequences, approximately 6.3% of them singletons. Described time point: sample taken at primary tumor resection. Their antigens are not known. Overall study results and limits: Tumor mutation counts were tracked by expanded intratumoral alpha and beta TCR counts.

The sequenced sample was lung tumor tissue, obtained at surgery. These receptors came from a male donor with early-stage non-small cell lung cancer.

This clonotype was seen many times. This beta chain is an unintended read in a library built for alpha chains; its size means little. V gene TRBV25-1 combines with J gene TRBJ2-6, with 9 bases identical to TRBD1. The germline V gene encodes CDR1 MGHDK and CDR2 SYGVNS. The ends lost 8 bases at V and 0 bases at J; junction bases unmatched: 2. CDR3 length: 15 amino acids. CDR3 in amino acids: CASGTGSSGANVLTF. The CDR3 DNA is TGTGCCAGCGGGACAGGGAGCTCTGGGGCCAACGTCCTGACTTTC.

This clonotype was counted ten times or more. Found in a library prepared for alpha chains, this beta chain is an off-target read, and its abundance has little meaning. This rearrangement joins TRBV28 to TRBJ2-7, with D perhaps matching TRBD1 (5 bases). The CDR3 runs 14 residues. Trimming pared 8 bases from V and 0 bases from J, leaving 14 bases between. The V gene's germline CDR1 is MDHEN and CDR2 SYDVKM. The CDR3 loop is CASRRQGSSYEQYF. The CDR3 DNA reads as TGTGCCAGCCGTCGTCAGGGAAGCTCCTACGAGCAGTACTTC. The entire variable domain, with the rest obtained from reference TRBV28 and TRBJ2-7, is as follows: DVKVTQSSRYLVKRTGEKVFLECVQDMDHENMFWYRQDPGLGLRLIYFSYDVKMKEKGDIPEGYSVSREKKERFSLILESASTNQTSMYLCASRRQGSSYEQYFGPGTRLTVT.

A word on this clonotype: With the library built for alpha chains, this beta chain is off target and its frequency is not meaningful. The chain carries TRBV19 and TRBJ1-5; tentatively, D is TRBD1 (5 bases). From germline, CDR1 is LNHDA and CDR2 SQIVND (reference sequence). V was cut by 5 bases and J by 9 bases, with 23 bases left in between. This CDR3 has 16 amino acids. CDR3 protein: CASSPTVGARKLPQHF. The CDR3 DNA reads TGTGCCAGTAGTCCGACAGTAGGGGCCAGGAAACTGCCCCAGCATTTT.

This clonotype has at least ten counts. The library was designed around alpha chains, so this beta chain is a stray read whose abundance carries little weight. V and J are TRBV6-6 and TRBJ2-3; D might be TRBD1 or TRBD2, each matching 5 bases. The CDR3 length is 16 residues. Germline V lookup: CDR1 MNHNY, CDR2 SVGAGI (reference sequence). Between the trimmed V and J ends, which lost 0 bases and 2 bases, there was a span of 12 bases. The CDR3 here is CASSYSRTGTTDTQYF. CDR3 sequence (DNA): TGTGCCAGCAGTTACTCACGGACGGGGACCACAGATACGCAGTATTTT.

This clonotype came up many times. This beta chain appears as a stray read in a library generated for alpha chains; its size is not informative. The gene calls are TRBV5-1 and TRBJ1-6; unclear D gene. From germline, CDR1 is SGHRS and CDR2 YFSETQ. V shed 0 bases and J shed 0 bases, with 10 bases lying between them. This CDR3 region has 17 residues. CDR3 bases: TGCGCCAGCAGCTTGGAAGGGAGGAGCTCCTATAATTCACCCCTCCACTTT. It is translated as CASSLEGRSSYNSPLHF.

This clonotype has just a few counts. This beta chain came through as a stray read in a library set up for alpha chains, and its size says little. The CDR3 loop reads CSARDSGIATNEKLFF. The DNA for the CDR3 is TGCAGTGCTAGAGATTCGGGGATTGCAACTAATGAAAAACTGTTTTTT. The chain is built from TRBV20-1 and TRBJ1-4; D is unclear. Per the germline V gene, CDR1 is DFQATT and CDR2 is SNEGSKA (reference sequence). Trimming took off 0 bases at V and 0 bases at J, with 11 bases between the two ends. This CDR3 region has 16 residues.

This clonotype was observed many times. As an off-target read in a library built for alpha chains, this beta chain has a frequency of little significance. The chain has TRBV27 and TRBJ1-3, with 7 bases lining up with TRBD1. Unmatched junction bases numbered 9, after V lost 5 bases and J lost 5 bases. Germline V CDR1 and CDR2: MNHEY, SMNVEV (reference sequence). This CDR3 spans 15 amino acids. The CDR3 reads CASSRIQGRRNTIYF. CDR3 in DNA: TGTGCCAGCAGTAGGATACAGGGGCGAAGAAACACCATATATTTT.

This clonotype was seen repeatedly, ten times or more. This beta chain is off target for a library built for alpha chains, so its abundance means little. The chain uses TRBV24-1 and TRBJ2-7; the D is unclear. Germline loops: CDR1 KGHDR, CDR2 SFDVKD. The CDR3 covers 15 residues. Trimming removed 4 bases at V and 6 bases at J, with 18 bases between. CDR3 DNA sequence: TGTGCCACCAGTGAGATCCCGGGCGTTCAAGGCGAGCAGTACGTC. Translating it yields CATSEIPGVQGEQYV.

This clonotype was counted at least ten times. The size of this beta chain means little, since it is a stray read in a library made for alpha chains. The J gene is TRBJ2-6, the V gene TRBV6-1, with D possibly matching TRBD1 (5 bases). Trimming took off 4 bases at V and 2 bases at J, with 9 bases between the two ends. CDR3 length: 15 amino acids. Germline CDR1 reads MNHNS; CDR2 reads SASEGT. CDR3 nucleotide sequence: TGTGCCAGCAGTGTTGCCAGGGCTGGGGCCAACGTCCTGACTTTC. This translates into CASSVARAGANVLTF.

This clonotype has at least ten counts. Found in a library prepared for alpha chains, this beta chain is an off-target read, and its abundance has little meaning. J is TRBJ1-2 and V is TRBV2; the D gene is possibly TRBD1 (5 bases). The ends were cut back, 7 bases at V and 8 bases at J, with 20 bases in the middle. Germline V gene data show CDR1 as SNHLY and CDR2 as FYNNEI. This CDR3 is built from 14 residues. The DNA for the CDR3 is TGTGCCAGCAAGGAGGGACGATCCTTTCTAGGCTACACCTTC. Encoded protein: CASKEGRSFLGYTF.